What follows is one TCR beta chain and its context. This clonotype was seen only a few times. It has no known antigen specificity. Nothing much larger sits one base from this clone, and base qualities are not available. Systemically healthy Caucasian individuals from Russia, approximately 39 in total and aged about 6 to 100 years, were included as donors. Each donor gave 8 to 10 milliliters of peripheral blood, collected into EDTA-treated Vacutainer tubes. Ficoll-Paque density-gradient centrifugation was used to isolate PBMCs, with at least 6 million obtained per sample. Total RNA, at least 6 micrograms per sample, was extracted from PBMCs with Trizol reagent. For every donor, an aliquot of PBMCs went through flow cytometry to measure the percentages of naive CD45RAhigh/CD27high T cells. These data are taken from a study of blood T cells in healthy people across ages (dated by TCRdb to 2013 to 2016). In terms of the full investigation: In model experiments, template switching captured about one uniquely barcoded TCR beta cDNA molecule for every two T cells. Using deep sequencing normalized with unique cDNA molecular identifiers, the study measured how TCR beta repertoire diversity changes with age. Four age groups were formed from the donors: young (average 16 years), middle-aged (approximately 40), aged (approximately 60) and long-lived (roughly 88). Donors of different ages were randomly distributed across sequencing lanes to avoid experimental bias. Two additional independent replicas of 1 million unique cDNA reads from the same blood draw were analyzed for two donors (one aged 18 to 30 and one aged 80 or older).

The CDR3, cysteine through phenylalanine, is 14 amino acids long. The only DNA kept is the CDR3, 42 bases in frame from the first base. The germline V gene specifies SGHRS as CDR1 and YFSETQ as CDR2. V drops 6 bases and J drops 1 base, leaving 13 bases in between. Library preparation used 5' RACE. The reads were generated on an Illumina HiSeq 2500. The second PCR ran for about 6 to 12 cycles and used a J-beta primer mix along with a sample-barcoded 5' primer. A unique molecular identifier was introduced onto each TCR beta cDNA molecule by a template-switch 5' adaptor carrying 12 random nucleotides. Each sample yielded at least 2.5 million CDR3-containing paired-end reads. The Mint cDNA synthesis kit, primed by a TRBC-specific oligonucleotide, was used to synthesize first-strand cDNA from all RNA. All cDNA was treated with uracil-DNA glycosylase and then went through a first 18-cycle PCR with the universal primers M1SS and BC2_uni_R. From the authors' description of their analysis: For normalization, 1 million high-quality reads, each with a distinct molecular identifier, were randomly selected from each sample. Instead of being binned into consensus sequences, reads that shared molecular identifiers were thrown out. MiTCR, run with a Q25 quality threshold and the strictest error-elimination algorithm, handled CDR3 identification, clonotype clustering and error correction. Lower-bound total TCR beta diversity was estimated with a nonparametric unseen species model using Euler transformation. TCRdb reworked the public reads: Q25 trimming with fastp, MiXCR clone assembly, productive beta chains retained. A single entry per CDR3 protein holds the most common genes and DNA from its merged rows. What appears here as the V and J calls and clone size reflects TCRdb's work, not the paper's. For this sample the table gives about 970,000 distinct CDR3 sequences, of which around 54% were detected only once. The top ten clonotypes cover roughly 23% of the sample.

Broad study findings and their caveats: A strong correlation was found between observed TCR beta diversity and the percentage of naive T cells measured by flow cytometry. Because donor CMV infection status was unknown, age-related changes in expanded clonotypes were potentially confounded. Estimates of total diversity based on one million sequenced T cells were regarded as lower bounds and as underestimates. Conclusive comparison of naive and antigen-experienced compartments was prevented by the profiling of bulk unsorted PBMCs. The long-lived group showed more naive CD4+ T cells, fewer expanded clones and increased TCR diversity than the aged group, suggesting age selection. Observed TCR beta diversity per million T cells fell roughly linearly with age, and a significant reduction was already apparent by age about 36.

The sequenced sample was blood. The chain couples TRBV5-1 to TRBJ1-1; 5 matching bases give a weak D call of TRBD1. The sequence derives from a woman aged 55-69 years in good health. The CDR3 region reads CASNLIGGNTEAFF. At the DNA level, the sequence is TGCGCCAGCAACTTAATCGGGGGGAACACTGAAGCTTTCTTT.